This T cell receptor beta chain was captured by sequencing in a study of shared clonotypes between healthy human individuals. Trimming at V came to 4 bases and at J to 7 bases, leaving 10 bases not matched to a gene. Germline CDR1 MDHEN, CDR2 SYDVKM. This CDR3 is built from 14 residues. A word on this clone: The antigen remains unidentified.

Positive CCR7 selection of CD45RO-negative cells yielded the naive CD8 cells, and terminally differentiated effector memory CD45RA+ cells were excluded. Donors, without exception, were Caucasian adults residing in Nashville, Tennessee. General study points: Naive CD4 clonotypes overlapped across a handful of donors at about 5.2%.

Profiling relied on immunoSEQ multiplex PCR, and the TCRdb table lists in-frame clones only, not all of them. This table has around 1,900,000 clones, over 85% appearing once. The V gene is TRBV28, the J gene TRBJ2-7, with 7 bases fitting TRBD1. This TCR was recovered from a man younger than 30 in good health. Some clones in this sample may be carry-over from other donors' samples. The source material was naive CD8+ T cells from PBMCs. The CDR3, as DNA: TGTGCCAGCAGTTCTCTCCTCGACAGGGAGGAGCAGTACTTC. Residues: CASSSLLDREEQYF.